The next 3 T cell receptor beta chains were all read from a single sample in a study of vaccination and CD4 T cells after COVID-19 (dated by TCRdb to the early 2020s). To prepare the library, PCR was applied. The data were produced on an Illumina iSeq 100. At the Johns Hopkins FTIC core, DNA from the cultured CD4+ T cells underwent TCR sequencing with the Oncomine TCR Beta short-read assay. The public reads were run again by TCRdb, first through fastp at Q25 and then through MiXCR, and only productive beta chains were kept. Every CDR3 protein is listed once, alongside the most common genes and DNA of its rows. The sample yields around 8,000 distinct CDR3 sequences; approximately 39% were counted once. The ten largest clonotypes hold around 20% of the sample. These receptors' targets are unknown. What this sample's treatment or condition label stands for: roughly ten-day PBMC culture with coronavirus spike peptide pools or control peptides (ViraFEST assay). CD4+ T cells from unexposed donors were collected before the COVID-19 pandemic (2011-2018).

Sequenced: CD4+ T cells from blood, cultured in vitro. The receptors originated from a human donor in good health.

Only a few counts were recorded for this clonotype. The V gene is TRBV6-1, the J gene TRBJ2-1; D remains unclear. Germline assignment: CDR1 MNHNS and CDR2 SASEGT. This CDR3 contains 14 residues. Trimming shortened V by 7 bases and J by 5 bases, and 15 bases separated the two germline ends. Here the CDR3 DNA reads TGTGCCAGCAACCCGCCAGTTTCCCACAATGAGCAGTTCTTC. Translated, it gives CASNPPVSHNEQFF.

The gene calls are TRBV2 and TRBJ2-3; D tentatively fits TRBD1 or TRBD2 (6 bases each). This CDR3 comprises 16 residues. Germline assignment: CDR1 SNHLY and CDR2 FYNNEI. V shed 2 bases and J shed 2 bases, with 14 bases lying between them. The CDR3, as DNA: TGTGCCAGCAGTGAATTGGGGGCGGGGCCCACAGATACGCAGTATTTT. Its protein is CASSELGAGPTDTQYF.

The chain is built from TRBV10-3 and TRBJ2-5; 12 positions match TRBD2. Germline V CDR1 and CDR2: ENHRY, SYGVKD. V lost 2 bases, J lost 5 bases, and 12 bases stayed unmatched. This CDR3 has 18 residues. The CDR3 coding sequence is TGTGCCATCAGTGAGCGACTAGCGGGGGAAACAGTTGGGGAGACCCAGTACTTC. It yields the protein CAISERLAGETVGETQYF.